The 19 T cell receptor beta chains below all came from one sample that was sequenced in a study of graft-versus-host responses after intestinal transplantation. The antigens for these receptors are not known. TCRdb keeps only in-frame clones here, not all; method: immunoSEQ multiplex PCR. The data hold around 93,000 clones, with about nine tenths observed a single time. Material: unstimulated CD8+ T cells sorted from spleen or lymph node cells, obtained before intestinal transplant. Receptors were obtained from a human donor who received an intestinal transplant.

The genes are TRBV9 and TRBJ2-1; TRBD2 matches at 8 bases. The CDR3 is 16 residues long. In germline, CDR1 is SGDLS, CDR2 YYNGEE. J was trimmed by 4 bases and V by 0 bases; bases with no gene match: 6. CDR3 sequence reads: CASSVGGGLVYNEQFF. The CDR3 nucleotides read TGTGCCAGCAGCGTAGGAGGGGGACTAGTTTACAATGAGCAGTTCTTC.

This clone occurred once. DNA for the CDR3: TGTGCCAGCTCACGTACGGATTTATCTGGGGCCAACGTCCTGACTTTC. Translating gives CASSRTDLSGANVLTF. The chain uses TRBV18 and TRBJ2-6; D is undetermined. The CDR3 is 16 residues long. Trimming stripped 4 bases from V and 1 base from J, with 11 bases between. Germline CDR1 is KGHSH and CDR2 is LQKENI.

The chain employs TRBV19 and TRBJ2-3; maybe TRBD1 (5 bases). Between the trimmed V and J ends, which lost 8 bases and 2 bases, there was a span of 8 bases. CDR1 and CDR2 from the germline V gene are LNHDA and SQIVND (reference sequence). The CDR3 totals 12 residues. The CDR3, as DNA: TGTGCCAGTCAGGGTTTCACAGATACGCAGTATTTT. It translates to CASQGFTDTQYF.

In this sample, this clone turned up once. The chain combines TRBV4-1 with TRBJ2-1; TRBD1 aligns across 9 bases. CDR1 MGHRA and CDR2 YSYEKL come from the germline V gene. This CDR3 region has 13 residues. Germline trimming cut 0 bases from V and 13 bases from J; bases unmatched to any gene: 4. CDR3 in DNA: TGCGCCAGCAGCCAAGAGGGACAGGGTATACAGTTCTTC. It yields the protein CASSQEGQGIQFF.

The CDR3 nucleotides are TGTGCCAGCAGTTGGGGGACGCTTTCTCCCTACGAGCAGTACTTC. As protein: CASSWGTLSPYEQYF. The rearrangement joins TRBV5-5 to TRBJ2-7, with D tentatively TRBD1 or TRBD2 (5 bases each). Germline CDR1 and CDR2: SGHKS and YYEKEE (reference sequence). V lost 5 bases to trimming and J lost 2 bases, with 17 bases between them. The CDR3 totals 15 residues. The full variable domain, its missing parts supplied by reference TRBV5-5 and TRBJ2-7, is DAGVTQSPTHLIKTRGQQVTLRCSPISGHKSVSWYQQVLGQGPQFIFQYYEKEERGRGNFPDRFSARQFPNYSSELNVNALLLGDSALYLCASSWGTLSPYEQYFGPGTRLTVT.

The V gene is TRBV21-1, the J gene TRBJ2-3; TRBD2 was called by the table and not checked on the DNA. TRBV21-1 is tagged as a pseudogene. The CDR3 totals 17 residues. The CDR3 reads CASSKDPAGDLIDTQYF. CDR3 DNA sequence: TGTGCCAGCAGCAAAGACCCAGCGGGGGACCTAATAGATACGCAGTATTTT.

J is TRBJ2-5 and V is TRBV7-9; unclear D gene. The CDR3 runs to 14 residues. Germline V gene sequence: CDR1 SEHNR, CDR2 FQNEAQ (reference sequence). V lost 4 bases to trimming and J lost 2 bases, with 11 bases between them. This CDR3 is CASSSRTDQETQYF. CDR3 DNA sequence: TGTGCCAGCAGCTCCAGGACGGATCAAGAGACCCAGTACTTC.

CDR3 residues: CASNGDRDYQETQYF. DNA for the CDR3: TGTGCCAGCAATGGGGACCGGGACTACCAAGAGACCCAGTACTTC. V and J are TRBV2 and TRBJ2-5, with D possibly being TRBD2 (6 bases). The CDR3 contains 15 residues. V was cut by 7 bases and J by 0 bases, with 15 bases left in between. CDR1 is SNHLY and CDR2 is FYNNEI in the germline V gene.

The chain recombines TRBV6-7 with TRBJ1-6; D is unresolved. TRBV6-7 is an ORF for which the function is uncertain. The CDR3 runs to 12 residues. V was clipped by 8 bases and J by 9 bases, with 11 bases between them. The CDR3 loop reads CASPNEGSPLHF. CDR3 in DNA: TGTGCCAGCCCTAACGAGGGTTCACCCCTCCACTTT.

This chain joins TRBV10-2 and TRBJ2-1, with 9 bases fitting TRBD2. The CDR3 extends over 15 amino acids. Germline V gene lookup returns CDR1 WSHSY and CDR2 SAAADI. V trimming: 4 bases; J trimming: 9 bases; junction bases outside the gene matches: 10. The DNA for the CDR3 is TGCGCCAGCAGTGCATTTATAGCGGGAGCTGGTGAGCAGTTCTTC. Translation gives CASSAFIAGAGEQFF.

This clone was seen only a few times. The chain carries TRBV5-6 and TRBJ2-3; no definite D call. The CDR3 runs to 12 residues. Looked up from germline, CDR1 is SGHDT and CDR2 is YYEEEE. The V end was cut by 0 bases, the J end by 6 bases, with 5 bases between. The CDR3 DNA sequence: TGTGCCAGCAGCTTGGACCGCGATACGCAGTATTTT. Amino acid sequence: CASSLDRDTQYF.

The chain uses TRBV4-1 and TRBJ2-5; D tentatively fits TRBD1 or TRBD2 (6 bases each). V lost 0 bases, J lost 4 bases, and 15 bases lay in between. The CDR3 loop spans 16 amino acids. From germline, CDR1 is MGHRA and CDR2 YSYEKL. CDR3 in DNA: TGCGCCAGCAGCCAAGATGGAGGGGGTATGGTAGAGACCCAGTACTTC. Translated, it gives CASSQDGGGMVETQYF.

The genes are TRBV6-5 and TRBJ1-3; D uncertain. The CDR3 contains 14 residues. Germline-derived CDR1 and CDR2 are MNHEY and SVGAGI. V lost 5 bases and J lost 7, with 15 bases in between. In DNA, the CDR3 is TGTGCCAGCAGTCCCCACATGTTAGGGAACACCATATATTTT. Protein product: CASSPHMLGNTIYF.

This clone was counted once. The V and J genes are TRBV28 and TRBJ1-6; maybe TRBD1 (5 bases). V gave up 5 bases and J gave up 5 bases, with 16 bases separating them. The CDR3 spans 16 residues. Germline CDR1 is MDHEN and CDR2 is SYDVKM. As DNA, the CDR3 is TGTGCCAGCAGTCGACTGGTGACAGCCAATAATTCACCCCTCCACTTT. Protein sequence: CASSRLVTANNSPLHF.

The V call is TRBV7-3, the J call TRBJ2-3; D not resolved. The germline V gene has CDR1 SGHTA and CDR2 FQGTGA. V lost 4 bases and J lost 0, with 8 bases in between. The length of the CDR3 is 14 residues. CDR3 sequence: CASSSTGSTDTQYF. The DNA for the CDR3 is TGTGCCAGCAGCTCTACCGGGAGCACAGATACGCAGTATTTT. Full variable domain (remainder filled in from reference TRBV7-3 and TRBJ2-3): GAGVSQTPSNKVTEKGKYVELRCDPISGHTALYWYRQSLGQGPEFLIYFQGTGAADDSGLPNDRFFAVRPEGSVSTLKIQRTERGDSAVYLCASSSTGSTDTQYFGPGTRLTVL.

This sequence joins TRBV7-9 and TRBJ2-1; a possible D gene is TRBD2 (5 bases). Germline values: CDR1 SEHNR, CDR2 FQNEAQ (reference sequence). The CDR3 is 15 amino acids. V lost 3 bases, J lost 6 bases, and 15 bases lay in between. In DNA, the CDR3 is TGTGCCAGCAGCTTCCTCGGGGAGAGCGTCAATGAGCAGTTCTTC. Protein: CASSFLGESVNEQFF.

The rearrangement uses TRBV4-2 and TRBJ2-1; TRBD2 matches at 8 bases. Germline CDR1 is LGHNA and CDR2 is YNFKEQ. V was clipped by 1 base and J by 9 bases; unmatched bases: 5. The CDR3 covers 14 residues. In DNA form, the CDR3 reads TGTGCCAGCAGCCAAGCACGGGAGGGGCCTGAGCAGTTCTTC. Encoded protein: CASSQAREGPEQFF.

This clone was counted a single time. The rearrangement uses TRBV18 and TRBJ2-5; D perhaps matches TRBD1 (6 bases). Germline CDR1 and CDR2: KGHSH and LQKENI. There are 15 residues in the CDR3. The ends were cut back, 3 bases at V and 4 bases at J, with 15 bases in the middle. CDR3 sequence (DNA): TGTGCCAGCTCACCGGGTACAGGGCTCTCAGAGACCCAGTACTTC. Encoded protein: CASSPGTGLSETQYF. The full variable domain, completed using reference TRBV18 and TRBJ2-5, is NAGVMQNPRHLVRRRGQEARLRCSPMKGHSHVYWYRQLPEEGLKFMVYLQKENIIDESGMPKERFSAEFPKEGPSILRIQQVVRGDSAAYFCASSPGTGLSETQYFGPGTRLLVL.

In DNA, the CDR3 is TGTGCCAGCGGTAGGATGAGCCGCTCCTACAATGAGCAGTTCTTC. Its translation is CASGRMSRSYNEQFF. The chain is built from TRBV28 and TRBJ2-1; no firm D call. Trimming shortened V by 8 bases and J by 0 bases, and 14 bases separated the two germline ends. There are 15 residues in the CDR3. In germline, CDR1 is MDHEN, CDR2 SYDVKM.